This T cell receptor (beta chain) was observed in a study of cytomegalovirus exposure and HLA in healthy donors. On this clone itself: The antigen is not known.

General study findings and limits: Sequencing had likely introduced a cluster of highly shared sequence variants as an artifact. What TCR beta sequences reportedly achieved was accurate prediction of HLA-A and HLA-B alleles in most subjects.

The PCR made use of 60 Vbeta and 13 Jbeta primers. Assay: immunoSEQ multiplex PCR; the TCRdb copy retains only in-frame clones and omits some. The data show some 200,000 clones, 9.5% seen once. The sequencing input was PBMCs. This clonotype was obtained from a woman in her twenties or thirties in good health and CMV-seropositive.

The CDR3 coding sequence is TGTGCCAGCAGCACGCCGACAGGAGAGAGAACTGAAGCTTTCTTT. This encodes CASSTPTGERTEAFF. The chain recombines TRBV7-8 with TRBJ1-1; maybe TRBD1 (6 bases). Germline CDR1 and CDR2: SGHVS and FQNEAQ. The CDR3 sequence is 15 residues long. V was clipped by 5 bases and J by 5 bases, with 18 bases between them.